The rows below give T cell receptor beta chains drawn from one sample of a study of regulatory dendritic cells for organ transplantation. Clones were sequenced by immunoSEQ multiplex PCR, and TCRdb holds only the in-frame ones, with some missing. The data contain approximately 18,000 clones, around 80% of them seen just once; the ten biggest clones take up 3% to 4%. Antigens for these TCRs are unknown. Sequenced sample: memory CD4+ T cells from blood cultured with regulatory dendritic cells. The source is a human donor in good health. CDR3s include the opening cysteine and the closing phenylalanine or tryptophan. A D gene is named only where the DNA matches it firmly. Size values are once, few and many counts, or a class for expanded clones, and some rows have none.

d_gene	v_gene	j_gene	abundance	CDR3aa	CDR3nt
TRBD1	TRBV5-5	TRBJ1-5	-	CASSLWDRGYSNQPQHF	TGTGCCAGCAGCCTATGGGACAGGGGGTATAGCAATCAGCCCCAGCATTTT
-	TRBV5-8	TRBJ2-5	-	CASSLVKGIQETQYF	TGTGCCAGCAGCTTGGTGAAGGGGATCCAAGAGACCCAGTACTTC
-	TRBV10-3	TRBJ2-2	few	CAISERGNTGELFF	TGTGCCATCAGTGAGCGGGGAAACACCGGGGAGCTGTTTTTT
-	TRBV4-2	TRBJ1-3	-	CASSLGTTSGNTIYF	TGTGCCAGCAGCCTTGGGACAACTTCTGGAAACACCATATATTTT
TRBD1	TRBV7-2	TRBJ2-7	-	CASSSDRGASYEQYF	TGTGCCAGCAGCTCGGACAGGGGGGCCTCCTACGAGCAGTACTTC
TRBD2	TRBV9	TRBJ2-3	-	CASSKGLAGGKSDTQYF	TGTGCCAGCAGCAAGGGACTAGCGGGGGGGAAATCAGATACGCAGTATTTT
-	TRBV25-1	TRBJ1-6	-	CASSDLPKNSPLHF	TGTGCCAGCAGTGACCTGCCGAAGAATTCACCCCTCCACTTT
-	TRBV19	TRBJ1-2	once	CASTTRDGSYYGYTF	TGTGCCAGTACCACCCGGGACGGTTCCTACTATGGCTACACCTTC
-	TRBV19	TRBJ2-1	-	CASRWRSSYNEQFF	TGTGCCAGTAGATGGCGGAGCTCCTACAATGAGCAGTTCTTC
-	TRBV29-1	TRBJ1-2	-	CSAQTPRTDGYTF	TGCAGCGCCCAAACTCCACGGACGGATGGCTACACCTTC
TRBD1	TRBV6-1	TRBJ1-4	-	CASSEATGGVLGVKLFF	TGTGCCAGCAGTGAAGCAACAGGGGGGGTTCTCGGTGTAAAACTGTTTTTT
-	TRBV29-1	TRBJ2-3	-	CSVKTGMGTDTQYF	TGCAGCGTAAAAACAGGGATGGGCACAGATACGCAGTATTTT
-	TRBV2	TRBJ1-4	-	CASRADVFEKLFF	TGTGCCAGCAGGGCGGACGTCTTCGAAAAACTGTTTTTT
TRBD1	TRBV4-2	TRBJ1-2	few	CASSLSDRGDNYGYTF	TGTGCCAGCAGCCTAAGCGACAGGGGAGATAACTATGGCTACACCTTC
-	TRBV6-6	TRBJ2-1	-	CASSFDGINEQFF	TGTGCCAGCAGTTTTGACGGGATCAATGAGCAGTTCTTC
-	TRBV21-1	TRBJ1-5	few	CASSKSRHGRNQPQHF	TGTGCCAGCAGCAAGTCAAGGCACGGGCGCAATCAGCCCCAGCATTTT
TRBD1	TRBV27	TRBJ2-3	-	CASSLRQGYTDTQYF	TGTGCCAGCAGTCTACGACAGGGTTACACAGATACGCAGTATTTT
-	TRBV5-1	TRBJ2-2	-	CASRGSLNTGELFF	TGCGCCAGCAGAGGGTCGCTTAACACCGGGGAGCTGTTTTTT
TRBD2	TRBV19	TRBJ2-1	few	CASSITSGVYNEQFF	TGTGCCAGTAGTATAACGAGCGGGGTCTACAATGAGCAGTTCTTC
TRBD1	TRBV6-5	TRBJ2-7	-	CASSYWTGQYF	TGTGCCAGCAGTTACTGGACAGGGCAGTACTTC
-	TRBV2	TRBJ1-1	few	CASSESTEAFF	TGTGCCAGCAGTGAATCCACTGAAGCTTTCTTT
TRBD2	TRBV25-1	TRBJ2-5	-	CASSLGGSETQYF	TGTGCCAGCAGTCTCGGGGGGTCCGAGACCCAGTACTTC
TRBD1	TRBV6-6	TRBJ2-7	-	CASSLAQGARYEQYF	TGTGCCAGCAGCCTCGCACAGGGGGCGCGTTACGAGCAGTACTTC
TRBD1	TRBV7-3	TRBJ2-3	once	CASSPTGGLDTQYF	TGTGCCAGCAGCCCCACAGGGGGCCTGGATACGCAGTATTTT
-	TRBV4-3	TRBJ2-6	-	CASSQGLVVSGANVLTF	TGCGCCAGCAGCCAAGGACTAGTGGTCTCTGGGGCCAACGTCCTGACTTTC
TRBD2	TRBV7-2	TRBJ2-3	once	CASSRPPGGGAIDTQYF	TGTGCCAGCAGCCGCCCTCCGGGCGGGGGGGCAATAGATACGCAGTATTTT
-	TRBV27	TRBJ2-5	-	CASSYRGAQETQYF	TGTGCCAGCAGTTATAGGGGGGCTCAAGAGACCCAGTACTTC
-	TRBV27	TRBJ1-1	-	CASNLGQSNTEAFF	TGTGCCAGCAATCTCGGACAGTCCAACACTGAAGCTTTCTTT
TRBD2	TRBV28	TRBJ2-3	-	CASSLNTPGLAGGLDTQYF	TGTGCCAGCAGTTTAAATACCCCAGGACTAGCGGGGGGGTTGGATACGCAGTATTTT
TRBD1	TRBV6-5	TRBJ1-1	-	CASRWTGNTEAFF	TGTGCCAGCAGGTGGACAGGAAACACTGAAGCTTTCTTT
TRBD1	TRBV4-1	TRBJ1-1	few	CASSQALTGAGMNTEAFF	TGCGCCAGCAGCCAAGCTTTGACAGGGGCAGGGATGAACACTGAAGCTTTCTTT
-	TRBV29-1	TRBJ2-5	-	CSAEQGLGGQETQYF	TGCAGCGCAGAACAGGGTCTAGGGGGGCAAGAGACCCAGTACTTC